A selection of T cell receptor beta chains follows, all from one sample in a study of blood T cell repertoires in COVID-19. Generated by immunoSEQ multiplex PCR, the TCRdb table keeps only in-frame clones and is missing some. The data contain around 200,000 clones, 86% of them singletons. Sequencing used PBMCs or T cells enriched from blood (not recorded which). These receptors were collected from a woman in her thirties or forties with acute COVID-19. The CDR3 runs from the conserved cysteine through the conserved F or W. The D gene is left open where the match is weak. Clone size is not always given. Where it is, it says once, few, many or a class for expanded clones.

v_call: TRBV5-6; clone_size: .; d_call: TRBD1; j_call: TRBJ2-7; cdr3_aa: CASNGVGTGGYEQYF; cdr3_nt: TGTGCCAGCAACGGGGTCGGGACAGGGGGCTACGAGCAGTACTTC
v_call: TRBV6-6; clone_size: .; d_call: .; j_call: TRBJ2-3; cdr3_aa: CASGGGPDTQYF; cdr3_nt: TGTGCCAGCGGGGGGGGCCCAGATACGCAGTATTTT
v_call: TRBV9; clone_size: once; d_call: .; j_call: TRBJ1-2; cdr3_aa: CASSGYNGYTF; cdr3_nt: TGTGCCAGCAGCGGTTATAATGGCTACACCTTC
v_call: TRBV7-3; clone_size: .; d_call: TRBD2; j_call: TRBJ2-1; cdr3_aa: CASSPVAGGHNEQFF; cdr3_nt: TGTGCCAGCAGCCCGGTAGCGGGGGGGCACAATGAGCAGTTCTTC
v_call: TRBV4-3; clone_size: .; d_call: .; j_call: TRBJ2-7; cdr3_aa: CASSQDRGTYEQYF; cdr3_nt: TGCGCCAGCAGCCAAGATAGGGGCACCTACGAGCAGTACTTC
v_call: TRBV15; clone_size: .; d_call: .; j_call: TRBJ1-2; cdr3_aa: CATSARGNYGYTF; cdr3_nt: TGTGCCACCAGCGCTAGGGGGAACTATGGCTACACCTTC
v_call: TRBV30; clone_size: .; d_call: TRBD1; j_call: TRBJ1-2; cdr3_aa: CAWSWGQGGGYTF; cdr3_nt: TGTGCCTGGAGTTGGGGACAGGGGGGTGGCTACACCTTC
v_call: TRBV28; clone_size: .; d_call: .; j_call: TRBJ1-2; cdr3_aa: CASSGPQSYTF; cdr3_nt: TGTGCCAGCAGTGGCCCCCAGAGCTACACCTTC
v_call: TRBV24-1; clone_size: .; d_call: TRBD1; j_call: TRBJ1-3; cdr3_aa: CATRPGQGDSGNTIYF; cdr3_nt: TGTGCCACCAGACCGGGACAGGGGGACTCTGGAAACACCATATATTTT
v_call: TRBV19; clone_size: .; d_call: TRBD2; j_call: TRBJ2-3; cdr3_aa: CASSPSGGITDTQYF; cdr3_nt: TGTGCCAGTAGTCCCAGCGGGGGGATCACAGATACGCAGTATTTT
v_call: TRBV30; clone_size: .; d_call: .; j_call: TRBJ1-6; cdr3_aa: CAWTGGDPSPLHF; cdr3_nt: TGTGCCTGGACGGGGGGGGACCCTTCACCCCTCCACTTT
v_call: TRBV6-5; clone_size: .; d_call: TRBD1; j_call: TRBJ1-2; cdr3_aa: CASSYDRDYGYTF; cdr3_nt: TGTGCCAGCAGTTACGACAGGGATTATGGCTACACCTTC
v_call: TRBV4-3; clone_size: .; d_call: .; j_call: TRBJ1-1; cdr3_aa: CASSQEEGRAEAFF; cdr3_nt: TGCGCCAGCAGCCAAGAGGAGGGACGTGCTGAAGCTTTCTTT
v_call: TRBV7-9; clone_size: .; d_call: TRBD1; j_call: TRBJ1-1; cdr3_aa: CASSFTGENTEAFF; cdr3_nt: TGTGCCAGCAGCTTTACAGGGGAGAACACTGAAGCTTTCTTT
v_call: TRBV2; clone_size: .; d_call: TRBD1; j_call: TRBJ1-2; cdr3_aa: CASRGQGTNYGYTF; cdr3_nt: TGTGCCAGCAGAGGACAGGGGACGAACTATGGCTACACCTTC
v_call: TRBV3-1/TRBV3-2; clone_size: .; d_call: .; j_call: TRBJ2-2; cdr3_aa: CASSQVGGLSAGELFF; cdr3_nt: TGTGCCAGCAGCCAAGTGGGGGGATTGTCGGCCGGGGAGCTGTTTTTT
v_call: TRBV5-1; clone_size: .; d_call: .; j_call: TRBJ1-1; cdr3_aa: CASSFKMTSEGAFF; cdr3_nt: TGCGCCAGCAGCTTTAAGATGACTTCGGAGGGAGCTTTCTTT
v_call: TRBV30; clone_size: .; d_call: TRBD1; j_call: TRBJ1-1; cdr3_aa: CAANRGGTEAFF; cdr3_nt: TGTGCCGCCAACAGGGGGGGCACTGAAGCTTTCTTT
v_call: TRBV19; clone_size: .; d_call: .; j_call: TRBJ1-5; cdr3_aa: CASSGSPFSNQPQHF; cdr3_nt: TGTGCCAGTAGTGGCAGTCCTTTTAGCAATCAGCCCCAGCATTTT
v_call: TRBV3-1/TRBV3-2; clone_size: few; d_call: TRBD1; j_call: TRBJ1-1; cdr3_aa: CASSPFGTGYTEAFF; cdr3_nt: TGTGCCAGCAGCCCGTTCGGGACAGGGTACACTGAAGCTTTCTTT
v_call: TRBV5-6; clone_size: .; d_call: TRBD1; j_call: TRBJ1-6; cdr3_aa: CASSWTGVGDSPLHF; cdr3_nt: TGTGCCAGCAGCTGGACAGGGGTCGGAGATTCACCCCTCCACTTT
v_call: TRBV2; clone_size: .; d_call: TRBD1; j_call: TRBJ2-2; cdr3_aa: CASSWDRDRGSAGELFF; cdr3_nt: TGTGCCAGCAGTTGGGACCGGGACAGGGGGTCCGCCGGGGAGCTGTTTTTT
v_call: TRBV29-1; clone_size: .; d_call: TRBD1; j_call: TRBJ1-1; cdr3_aa: CSGRQGSTEAFF; cdr3_nt: TGCAGCGGTAGACAGGGTAGCACTGAAGCTTTCTTT
v_call: TRBV11-2; clone_size: .; d_call: TRBD1; j_call: TRBJ1-4; cdr3_aa: CASSLSPQGELFF; cdr3_nt: TGTGCCAGCAGCTTAAGTCCGCAGGGGGAACTGTTTTTT
v_call: TRBV19; clone_size: .; d_call: TRBD2; j_call: TRBJ2-1; cdr3_aa: CASSGVGLALGHEQFF; cdr3_nt: TGTGCCAGTAGTGGAGTTGGACTAGCCCTCGGGCATGAGCAGTTCTTC
v_call: TRBV5-1; clone_size: .; d_call: .; j_call: TRBJ1-2; cdr3_aa: CASSLDSNYGYTF; cdr3_nt: TGCGCCAGCAGCTTGGACAGCAACTATGGCTACACCTTC
v_call: TRBV7-8; clone_size: .; d_call: TRBD1; j_call: TRBJ1-5; cdr3_aa: CASSPRTGPQPQHF; cdr3_nt: TGTGCCAGCAGCCCACGGACAGGTCCTCAGCCCCAGCATTTT
v_call: TRBV9; clone_size: .; d_call: .; j_call: TRBJ1-1; cdr3_aa: CASSATRGNTEAFF; cdr3_nt: TGTGCCAGCAGCGCGACAAGGGGGAACACTGAAGCTTTCTTT
v_call: TRBV27; clone_size: .; d_call: .; j_call: TRBJ2-7; cdr3_aa: CASSYGSTYEQYF; cdr3_nt: TGTGCCAGCAGTTACGGGTCCACCTACGAGCAGTACTTC
v_call: TRBV29-1; clone_size: .; d_call: TRBD1; j_call: TRBJ1-3; cdr3_aa: CSVEQGSGNTIYF; cdr3_nt: TGCAGCGTGGAACAGGGGTCGGGAAACACCATATATTTT
v_call: TRBV4-1; clone_size: .; d_call: TRBD1; j_call: TRBJ1-4; cdr3_aa: CASSHPQGAGEKLFF; cdr3_nt: TGCGCCAGCAGCCACCCTCAGGGGGCGGGTGAAAAACTGTTTTTT
v_call: TRBV4-1; clone_size: .; d_call: .; j_call: TRBJ1-5; cdr3_aa: CASSQDQPLRRNQPQHF; cdr3_nt: TGCGCCAGCAGCCAAGATCAACCGCTTAGGAGGAATCAGCCCCAGCATTTT
v_call: TRBV14; clone_size: .; d_call: .; j_call: TRBJ1-6; cdr3_aa: CASSLEAPNSPLHF; cdr3_nt: TGTGCCAGCAGTCTGGAAGCGCCTAATTCACCCCTCCACTTT
v_call: TRBV12-5; clone_size: once; d_call: .; j_call: TRBJ2-4; cdr3_aa: CASGLGFGRTLAKNIQYF; cdr3_nt: TGTGCTAGTGGTTTAGGTTTTGGGAGGACCCTAGCCAAAAACATTCAGTACTTC
v_call: TRBV5-1; clone_size: .; d_call: .; j_call: TRBJ2-2; cdr3_aa: CASSLGHRDPNTGELFF; cdr3_nt: TGCGCCAGCAGCTTGGGGCACCGGGATCCAAACACCGGGGAGCTGTTTTTT
v_call: TRBV15; clone_size: .; d_call: .; j_call: TRBJ2-2; cdr3_aa: CATSRDRLRAGPTGELFF; cdr3_nt: TGTGCCACCAGCAGAGATCGGTTGAGGGCGGGCCCTACCGGGGAGCTGTTTTTT
v_call: TRBV2; clone_size: .; d_call: TRBD1; j_call: TRBJ2-3; cdr3_aa: CASSEGQGDLTDTQYF; cdr3_nt: TGTGCCAGCAGTGAGGGACAGGGGGACCTCACAGATACGCAGTATTTT
v_call: TRBV4-3; clone_size: .; d_call: .; j_call: TRBJ2-7; cdr3_aa: CASSQAWSGRYEQYF; cdr3_nt: TGCGCCAGCAGCCAAGCTTGGTCTGGGAGATACGAGCAGTACTTC
v_call: TRBV18; clone_size: .; d_call: .; j_call: TRBJ1-1; cdr3_aa: CASSSGTGNTEAFF; cdr3_nt: TGTGCCAGCTCATCGGGTACAGGTAACACTGAAGCTTTCTTT
v_call: TRBV15; clone_size: few; d_call: .; j_call: TRBJ1-5; cdr3_aa: CATSRGTGGNQPQHF; cdr3_nt: TGTGCCACCAGCAGAGGGACGGGGGGTAATCAGCCCCAGCATTTT
v_call: TRBV5-5; clone_size: .; d_call: TRBD1; j_call: TRBJ1-1; cdr3_aa: CASSLSQGAVNTEAFF; cdr3_nt: TGTGCCAGCAGCTTGTCCCAGGGGGCAGTGAACACTGAAGCTTTCTTT
v_call: TRBV12-3/TRBV12-4; clone_size: once; d_call: .; j_call: TRBJ1-3; cdr3_aa: CASSLRGRNTIYF; cdr3_nt: TGTGCCAGCAGTTTACGGGGAAGAAACACCATATATTTT
v_call: TRBV19; clone_size: .; d_call: TRBD1; j_call: TRBJ1-5; cdr3_aa: CASSVGGQGYSNQPQHF; cdr3_nt: TGTGCCAGTAGCGTAGGAGGACAGGGTTATAGCAATCAGCCCCAGCATTTT
v_call: TRBV18; clone_size: .; d_call: TRBD2; j_call: TRBJ2-7; cdr3_aa: CASSPNLAGEEQYF; cdr3_nt: TGTGCCAGCTCACCAAACTTAGCGGGGGAAGAGCAGTACTTC
v_call: TRBV12-3/TRBV12-4; clone_size: .; d_call: .; j_call: TRBJ1-4; cdr3_aa: CASSLTRGEKLFF; cdr3_nt: TGTGCCAGCAGTTTAACAAGGGGTGAAAAACTGTTTTTT
v_call: TRBV10-1; clone_size: few; d_call: TRBD2; j_call: TRBJ2-3; cdr3_aa: CATKGGYSTDTQYF; cdr3_nt: TGCGCCACCAAGGGAGGGTATAGCACAGATACGCAGTATTTT